This T cell receptor (beta chain) was identified during a study of blood T cell repertoires in COVID-19. About the research overall: Acute-phase and convalescent COVID-19 samples originated in the United States, Italy and Spain.

Profiling relied on immunoSEQ multiplex PCR, and the TCRdb table lists in-frame clones only, not all of them. Among some 670,000 clones listed, 85% to 90% were seen once. Specimen: peripheral blood. This clonotype originated in a woman aged 18-29 years with acute or convalescent COVID-19.

The CDR3 sequence is CASSRNVLTNYGYTF. The CDR3 nucleotides read TGTGCCAGCAGTCGCAACGTACTGACTAACTATGGCTACACCTTC. This rearrangement joins TRBV27 to TRBJ1-2; no definite D call. V was shortened by 5 bases and J by 0 bases, with 13 bases between the two germline ends. This CDR3 spans 15 amino acids. Germline CDR1 MNHEY, CDR2 SMNVEV (reference sequence).